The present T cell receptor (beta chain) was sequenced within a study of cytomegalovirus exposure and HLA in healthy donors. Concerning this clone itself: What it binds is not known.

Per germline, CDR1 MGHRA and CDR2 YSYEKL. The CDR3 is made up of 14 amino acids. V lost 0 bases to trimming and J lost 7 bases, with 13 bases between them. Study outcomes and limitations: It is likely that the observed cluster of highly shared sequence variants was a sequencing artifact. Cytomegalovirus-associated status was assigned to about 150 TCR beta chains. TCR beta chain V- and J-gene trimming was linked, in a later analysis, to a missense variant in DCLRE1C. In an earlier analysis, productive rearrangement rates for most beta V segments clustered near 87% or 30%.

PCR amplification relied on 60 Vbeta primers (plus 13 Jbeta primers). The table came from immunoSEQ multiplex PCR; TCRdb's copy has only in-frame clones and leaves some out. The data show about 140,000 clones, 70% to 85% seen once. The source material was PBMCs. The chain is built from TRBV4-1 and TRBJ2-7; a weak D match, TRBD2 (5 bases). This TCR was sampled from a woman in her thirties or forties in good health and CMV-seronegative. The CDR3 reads CASSQDPTRGEQYF. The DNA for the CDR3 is TGCGCCAGCAGCCAAGATCCAACACGGGGTGAGCAGTACTTC.